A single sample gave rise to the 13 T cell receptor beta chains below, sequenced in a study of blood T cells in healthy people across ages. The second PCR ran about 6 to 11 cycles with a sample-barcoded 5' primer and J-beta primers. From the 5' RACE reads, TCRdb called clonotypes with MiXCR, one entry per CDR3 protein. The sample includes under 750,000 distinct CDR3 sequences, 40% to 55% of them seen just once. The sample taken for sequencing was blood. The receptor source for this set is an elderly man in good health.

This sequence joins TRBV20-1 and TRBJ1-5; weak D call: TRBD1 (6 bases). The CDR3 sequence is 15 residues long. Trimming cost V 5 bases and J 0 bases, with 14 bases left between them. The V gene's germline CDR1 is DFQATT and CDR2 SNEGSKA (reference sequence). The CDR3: CSADSTGYSNQPQHF. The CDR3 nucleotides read TGCAGTGCTGACTCGACAGGTTATAGCAATCAGCCCCAGCATTTT.

In nucleotides, the CDR3 is TGTGCCAGCAGCTCTCCGACAGGGGCGAACACTGAAGCTTTCTTT. Translated: CASSSPTGANTEAFF. The rearrangement links TRBV7-2 to TRBJ1-1; TRBD1 agrees at 8 bases. Germline CDR1 and CDR2: SGHTA and FQGNSA. The ends lost 4 bases at V and 1 base at J; junction bases unmatched: 5. This CDR3 is built from 15 residues. Full variable domain (outside the CDR3, taken from reference TRBV7-2 and TRBJ1-1): GAGVSQSPSNKVTEKGKDVELRCDPISGHTALYWYRQSLGQGLEFLIYFQGNSAPDKSGLPSDRFSAERTGGSVSTLTIQRTQQEDSAVYLCASSSPTGANTEAFFGQGTRLTVV.

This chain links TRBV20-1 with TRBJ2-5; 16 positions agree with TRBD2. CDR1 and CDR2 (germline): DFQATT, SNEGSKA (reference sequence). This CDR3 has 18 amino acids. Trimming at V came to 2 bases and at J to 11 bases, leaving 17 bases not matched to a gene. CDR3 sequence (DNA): TGCAGTGCTAGACGCGGGACTAGCGGGGGGGGCTCCTACAATGAGCAGTACTTC. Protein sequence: CSARRGTSGGGSYNEQYF.

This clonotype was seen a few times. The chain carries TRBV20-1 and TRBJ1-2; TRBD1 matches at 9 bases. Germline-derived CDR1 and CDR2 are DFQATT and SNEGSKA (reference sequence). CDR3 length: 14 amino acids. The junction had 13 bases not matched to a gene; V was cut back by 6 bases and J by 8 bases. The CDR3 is CSATHGQGISGYTF. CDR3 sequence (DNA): TGCAGTGCCACCCACGGACAGGGGATTAGCGGCTACACCTTC.

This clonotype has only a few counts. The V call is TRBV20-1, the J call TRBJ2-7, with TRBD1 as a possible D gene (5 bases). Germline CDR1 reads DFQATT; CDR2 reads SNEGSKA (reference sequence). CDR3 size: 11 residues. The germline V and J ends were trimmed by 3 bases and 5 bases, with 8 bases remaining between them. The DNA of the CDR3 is TGCAGTGCTAGTTCAGGGAACGAGCAGTACTTC. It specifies CSASSGNEQYF.

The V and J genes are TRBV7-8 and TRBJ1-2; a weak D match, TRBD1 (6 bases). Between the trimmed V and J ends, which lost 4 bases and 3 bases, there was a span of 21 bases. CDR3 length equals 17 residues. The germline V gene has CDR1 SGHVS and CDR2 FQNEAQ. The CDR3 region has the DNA TGTGCCAGCAGCTGGGGAGATGGGGGGGCCCAGCACTATGGCTACACCTTC. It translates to CASSWGDGGAQHYGYTF. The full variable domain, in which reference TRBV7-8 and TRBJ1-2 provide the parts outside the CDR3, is GAGVSQSPRYKVAKRGQDVALRCDPISGHVSLFWYQQALGQGPEFLTYFQNEAQLDKSGLPSDRFFAERPEGSVSTLKIQRTQQEDSAVYLCASSWGDGGAQHYGYTFGSGTRLTVV.

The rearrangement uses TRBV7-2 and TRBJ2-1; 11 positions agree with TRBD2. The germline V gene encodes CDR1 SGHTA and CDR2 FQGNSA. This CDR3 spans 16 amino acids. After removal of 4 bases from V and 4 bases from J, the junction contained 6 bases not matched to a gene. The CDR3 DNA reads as TGTGCCAGCAGCTCCCCCACTAGCGGGGGATACAATGAGCAGTTCTTC. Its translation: CASSSPTSGGYNEQFF.

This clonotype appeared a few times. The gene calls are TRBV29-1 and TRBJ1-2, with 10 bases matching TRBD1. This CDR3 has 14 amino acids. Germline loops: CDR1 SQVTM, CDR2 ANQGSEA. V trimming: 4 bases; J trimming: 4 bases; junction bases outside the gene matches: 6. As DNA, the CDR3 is TGCAGCGTTGGGGGGACAGGGGTCGGCTATGGCTACACCTTC. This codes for CSVGGTGVGYGYTF.

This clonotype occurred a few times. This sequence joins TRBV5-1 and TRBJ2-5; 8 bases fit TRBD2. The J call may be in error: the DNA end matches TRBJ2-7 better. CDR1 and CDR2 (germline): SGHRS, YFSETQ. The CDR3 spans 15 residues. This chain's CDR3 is CASSLVDGGLDEQYF. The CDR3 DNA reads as TGCGCCAGCAGCTTGGTAGACGGGGGACTAGACGAGCAGTACTTC.

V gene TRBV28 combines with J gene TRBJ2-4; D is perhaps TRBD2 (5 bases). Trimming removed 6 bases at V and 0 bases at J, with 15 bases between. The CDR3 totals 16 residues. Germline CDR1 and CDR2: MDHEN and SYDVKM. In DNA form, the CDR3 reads TGTGCCAGCAGCCTCGGACTGGCCGTAGCCAAAAACATTCAGTACTTC. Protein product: CASSLGLAVAKNIQYF.

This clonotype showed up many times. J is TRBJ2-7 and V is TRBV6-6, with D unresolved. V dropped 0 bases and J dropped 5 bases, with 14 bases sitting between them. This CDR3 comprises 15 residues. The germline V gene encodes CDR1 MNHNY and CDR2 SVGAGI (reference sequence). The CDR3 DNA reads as TGTGCCAGCAGTTACTCGCTCCAGTCAAGGGACGAGCAGTACTTC. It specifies CASSYSLQSRDEQYF.

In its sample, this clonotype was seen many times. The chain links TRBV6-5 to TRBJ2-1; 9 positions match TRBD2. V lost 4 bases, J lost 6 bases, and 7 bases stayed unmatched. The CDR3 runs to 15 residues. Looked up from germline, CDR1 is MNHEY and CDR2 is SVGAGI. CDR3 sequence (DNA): TGTGCCAGCAGTTCAGCGGGGGGCGTGGGCAATGAGCAGTTCTTC. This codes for CASSSAGGVGNEQFF.

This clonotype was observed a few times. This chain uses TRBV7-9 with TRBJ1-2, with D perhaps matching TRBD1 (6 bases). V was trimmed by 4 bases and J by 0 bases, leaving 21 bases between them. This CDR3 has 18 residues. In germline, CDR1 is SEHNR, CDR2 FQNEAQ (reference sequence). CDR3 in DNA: TGTGCCAGCAGCTCAAGTCAATACGCCGGGACACCTAACTATGGCTACACCTTC. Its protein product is CASSSSQYAGTPNYGYTF.